Following are 18 T cell receptor beta chains from one sample sequenced in a study of Ad26.COV2.S vaccination and SARS-CoV-2 variants. Treatment reported: 15 to 20 received Ad26.COV2.S at low or high dose, single or two shots; about five received placebo; per-sample allocation not given. Sampling took place 63 days after the first vaccine or placebo injection. The protocol was immunoSEQ multiplex PCR, while the TCRdb copy is restricted to in-frame clones and leaves out a portion. The sample lists 330,000 or so clones, about nine tenths occurring once. The sample here was peripheral blood, taken in a trial of Ad26.COV2.S vaccine versus placebo. These receptors originate from a person aged 18-60 years who received the Ad26.COV2.S COVID-19 vaccine or a placebo.

The chain employs TRBV6-2 or TRBV6-3 and TRBJ2-7; D unclear. Germline CDR1 is MNHEY and CDR2 is SVGEGT. This CDR3 contains 15 residues. V was pared by 5 bases and J by 2 bases, with 16 bases between. CDR3 residues: CASSPRALDPYEQYV. CDR3 DNA sequence: TGTGCCAGCAGTCCCCGGGCCCTGGACCCCTACGAGCAGTACGTC.

The chain has TRBV27 and TRBJ1-6, with TRBD1 as a possible D gene (6 bases). CDR1 MNHEY and CDR2 SMNVEV come from the germline V gene (reference sequence). Deletions cut 3 bases from V and 7 bases from J, with 16 bases between. CDR3 length: 16 amino acids. The CDR3, as DNA: TGTGCCAGCAGTTTGCGTCTCGCAGGGGCGAATTCACCCCTCCACTTT. Amino acid sequence: CASSLRLAGANSPLHF.

The gene calls are TRBV29-1 and TRBJ2-1, with TRBD2 matching 8 bases. The germline V gene encodes CDR1 SQVTM and CDR2 ANQGSEA. The CDR3 is 13 residues long. The ends lost 6 bases at V and 6 bases at J; junction bases unmatched: 7. DNA of the CDR3: TGCAGCGTCCCAACGGGGGGGCTCAATGAGCAGTTCTTC. Translated: CSVPTGGLNEQFF.

The J gene is TRBJ1-5, the V gene TRBV3-1 (or the pseudogene TRBV3-2); D is perhaps TRBD1 (6 bases). V was trimmed by 4 bases and J by 2 bases, leaving 12 bases between them. CDR1 and CDR2 from the germline V gene are LGHDT and YNNKEL (reference sequence). There are 15 residues in the CDR3. The CDR3 region is CASSPQGIGNQPQHF. In DNA form, the CDR3 reads TGTGCCAGCAGCCCGCAGGGGATCGGCAATCAGCCCCAGCATTTT.

The sample holds a few counts of this clone. CDR3 loop: CAISEGAFSGNTIYF. The CDR3 region has the DNA TGTGCCATCAGTGAGGGCGCCTTCTCTGGAAACACCATATATTTT. V is TRBV10-3 and J is TRBJ1-3, with D unclear. The CDR3 length is 15 residues. Germline V gene sequence: CDR1 ENHRY, CDR2 SYGVKD. Trimming removed 2 bases at V and 0 bases at J, with 8 bases between.

This chain joins TRBV7-9 and TRBJ1-1; 7 nucleotides align to TRBD1. CDR3 length equals 15 residues. CDR1 and CDR2 (germline): SEHNR, FQNEAQ (reference sequence). The ends lost 4 bases at V and 1 base at J; junction bases unmatched: 6. CDR3 DNA: TGTGCCAGCAGCTCGTACAGGGGAGGGAACACTGAAGCTTTCTTT. It codes for CASSSYRGGNTEAFF.

The chain joins TRBV9 to TRBJ2-7, with D perhaps TRBD2 (5 bases). The CDR3 sequence is 14 residues long. Deletions cut 4 bases from V and 3 bases from J, with 14 bases between. Germline CDR1 SGDLS, CDR2 YYNGEE. The CDR3 DNA sequence: TGTGCCAGCAGCCAGATTGACGGGATCTACGAGCAGTACTTC. Protein sequence: CASSQIDGIYEQYF.

V gene TRBV2 combines with J gene TRBJ2-3; perhaps TRBD1 as D (6 bases). The V gene lost 4 bases and the J gene lost 4 bases, with 27 bases spanning the gap. Germline assignment: CDR1 SNHLY and CDR2 FYNNEI. The CDR3 runs to 19 residues. This chain's CDR3 is CASSGDTGLNPGWSDTQYF. CDR3 nucleotide sequence: TGTGCCAGCAGTGGGGATACAGGGTTAAACCCCGGGTGGTCAGATACGCAGTATTTT.

This clone was detected a few times. J is TRBJ2-1 and V is TRBV7-2, with a tentative D call TRBD2 (6 bases). This CDR3 spans 15 amino acids. The germline V gene has CDR1 SGHTA and CDR2 FQGNSA. V lost 5 bases and J 3 bases, leaving 14 bases between the germline ends. The CDR3 DNA follows: TGTGCCAGCAGCGGAATAGCGGAGAACTACAATGAGCAGTTCTTC. As protein: CASSGIAENYNEQFF. Supplemented by reference TRBV7-2 and TRBJ2-1, the full variable domain reads GAGVSQSPSNKVTEKGKDVELRCDPISGHTALYWYRQSLGQGLEFLIYFQGNSAPDKSGLPSDRFSAERTGGSVSTLTIQRTQQEDSAVYLCASSGIAENYNEQFFGPGTRLTVL.

This clone was seen just once. The chain couples TRBV9 to TRBJ1-2; weak D call: TRBD1 (6 bases). Trimming took 1 base from V and 8 from J, leaving 15 bases between them. The CDR3 is made up of 14 amino acids. Looked up from germline, CDR1 is SGDLS and CDR2 is YYNGEE. The CDR3 region is CASSVSLSGAGYTF. DNA for the CDR3: TGTGCCAGCAGCGTATCCCTATCAGGGGCCGGCTACACCTTC. Full variable domain (remainder filled in from reference TRBV9 and TRBJ1-2): DSGVTQTPKHLITATGQRVTLRCSPRSGDLSVYWYQQSLDQGLQFLIQYYNGEERAKGNILERFSAQQFPDLHSELNLSSLELGDSALYFCASSVSLSGAGYTFGSGTRLTVV.

The chain employs TRBV2 and TRBJ2-3, with a tentative D call TRBD2 (6 bases). Germline assignment: CDR1 SNHLY and CDR2 FYNNEI. The CDR3 contains 13 residues. The V and J ends lost 11 bases and 6 bases respectively, with 18 bases between them. CDR3 amino acids: CAHSSEGMDTQYF. The CDR3 DNA is TGTGCCCACTCTAGCGAGGGGATGGATACGCAGTATTTT.

This clone was recorded a few times. The CDR3 region has the DNA TGCGCCAGCAGCTTTCCGCGGACAAGCCCGATCTCAGCGGGACGATCCTACGAGCAGTACTTC. Its translation: CASSFPRTSPISAGRSYEQYF. This chain links TRBV5-1 with TRBJ2-7, with 7 bases that match TRBD2. The CDR3 runs to 21 residues. In germline, CDR1 is SGHRS, CDR2 YFSETQ. V lost 2 bases, J lost 1 base, and 24 bases stayed unmatched.

The chain uses TRBV3-1 (or the pseudogene TRBV3-2) and TRBJ1-2; D might be TRBD1 (5 bases). Trimming took 4 bases from V and 7 from J, leaving 16 bases between them. The CDR3 length is 14 residues. Germline V gene data show CDR1 as LGHDT and CDR2 as YNNKEL (reference sequence). The CDR3 protein is CASSRVGVQGGYTF. The CDR3 DNA reads as TGTGCCAGCAGCCGGGTGGGGGTCCAGGGTGGCTACACCTTC.

The rearrangement links TRBV19 to TRBJ2-1, with D perhaps matching TRBD1 or TRBD2 (6 bases each). Germline CDR1 reads LNHDA; CDR2 reads SQIVND (reference sequence). There are 16 residues in the CDR3. Trimming left V 3 bases short and J 3 bases short, with 15 bases between. The CDR3 DNA reads as TGTGCCAGTAGTATCCTGGGGGGCCCCGACTACAATGAGCAGTTCTTC. Protein: CASSILGGPDYNEQFF.

This clone was found a few times. J is TRBJ1-1 and V is TRBV20-1; tentative D call: TRBD1 (5 bases). This CDR3 contains 13 residues. V lost 3 bases, J lost 5 bases, and 13 bases lay in between. Per germline, CDR1 DFQATT and CDR2 SNEGSKA (reference sequence). CDR3 sequence (DNA): TGCAGTGCTAGTAAACAGGAAGGAACTGAAGCTTTCTTT. Translating it yields CSASKQEGTEAFF.

V gene TRBV18 combines with J gene TRBJ2-1; 11 positions agree with TRBD2. The ends lost 3 bases at V and 11 bases at J; junction bases unmatched: 15. The CDR3 contains 17 residues. Germline V gene lookup returns CDR1 KGHSH and CDR2 LQKENI. CDR3 DNA: TGTGCCAGCTCACCTCCCGCTACTAGCGGGGGAGATGGGAAGCAGTTCTTC. It yields the protein CASSPPATSGGDGKQFF.

Points on this clone: This CDR3 is also generated by other DNA sequences in the sample. The chain has TRBV15 and TRBJ1-5, with D unclear. Looked up from germline, CDR1 is LNHNV and CDR2 is YYDKDF (reference sequence). The V end was cut by 0 bases, the J end by 1 base, with 7 bases between. The CDR3 runs 15 residues. The CDR3 here is CATSRDRGSNQPQHF. The CDR3 DNA reads TGTGCCACCAGCAGAGATCGGGGAAGCAATCAGCCCCAGCATTTT.

The CDR3 here is CASSYSDRVPGNTIYF. CDR3 coding DNA: TGTGCCAGCAGTTACTCGGACAGGGTACCTGGAAACACCATATATTTT. This chain connects TRBV6-6 to TRBJ1-3; 8 nucleotides match TRBD1. Germline V CDR1 and CDR2: MNHNY, SVGAGI (reference sequence). V lost 0 bases and J lost 2; bases outside the gene matches: 3. CDR3 size: 16 residues.